This T cell receptor beta chain was observed in a study of shared T cell receptors in the human thymus (dated by TCRdb to about 2021). General notes on the study: The study examined how the human thymus generates shared, self-reactive T-cell receptor alpha chains.

Library creation used the immunoSEQ multiplex PCR assay. Drawn from immuneACCESS, this table holds only the in-frame rearrangements with V and J called that TCRdb kept. Clones are partly lost; checked studies trace under half to an unresolved V gene and leave the rest unexplained. The sample includes about 660,000 clones, with more than 70% observed a single time. The ten largest clones add up to more than 0.009% of the sample. As regards this clone: Its binding antigen is unknown. Qualities for individual bases were not recorded, and no much larger clone is one base off.

Another study also made use of these data, one on human thymus T cells. From that second study: Donors were immunologically healthy infants undergoing open corrective cardiac surgery for congenital heart defects in Finland. Thymus tissue was collected as surgical resects that were removed during corrective cardiac surgery. Biased V and J gene segment usage appeared to be present in both thymic and peripheral blood repertoires. Highly overlapping thymic TCR repertoires among unrelated individuals were reported in the related research. TCR alpha and beta repertoires from seven to nine infant thymus samples and four related peripheral blood samples were characterized in the study. The cohort included about six male and two female infants, with donor ages spanning 7 to 244 days. Thymocytes were mechanically released from the tissue and were stored as pellets of roughly 9-31 million cells at -70 degrees C. Genomic DNA was extracted from frozen cell pellets with a QIAsymphony instrument. The immunoSEQ multiplex PCR assay was used to amplify the TCRB and TCRAD loci from a standardized quantity of quality-controlled genomic DNA. The amplicons covered the V(D)J region and were long enough to include the CDR3 and to identify the V and J genes. Through the commercial immunoSEQ service, the amplicons were sequenced on an Illumina platform. Primer bias and sequencing errors were corrected as previously described, and TCRAD and TCRB were defined on the basis of the IMGT database. Analysis of the repertoires was done with immunoSEQ Analyzer 3.0 and VDJTools and included basic statistics, V/J segment usage, diversity estimates, rarefaction and pairwise overlap. Chao1, ChaoE, Efron-Thisted, Shannon and inverse Simpson indices were used to estimate diversity, which was also estimated on datasets down-sampled to the smallest sample. For repertoire overlap, CDR3 nucleotide sequence, V gene and J gene had to match strictly, and clustering was done by Jaccard-based multidimensional scaling. On average, roughly 810,000 unique TCRB clonotypes were obtained from thymus samples, compared with 65,000 to 90,000 from blood samples.

Sequences were obtained from thymocytes. This TCR came from a boy younger than two with a congenital heart defect. Donor details come from another sample of the same person, matched by shared clones.

The CDR3 here reads CASSWEQKGSEQYF. The DNA sequence follows: TGTGCCAGCAGTTGGGAGCAAAAAGGGAGCGAGCAGTACTTC. Here the chain combines TRBV6-5 and TRBJ2-7; the best D guess is TRBD2, with 5 bases matching. Trimming costs V 4 bases and J 6 bases, and their ends lie 16 bases apart. Looking up the germline V gene yields CDR1 MNHEY and CDR2 SVGAGI. Counted from cysteine to phenylalanine, this CDR3 has 14 amino acids. Only the CDR3 part of the read is kept: 42 bases, read in frame from the first base.